This entry concerns a single TCR beta chain. The antigen is not known. CDR3 length: 15 residues. Between the trimmed V and J ends, which lost 7 bases and 1 base, there was a span of 16 bases. Germline V gives CDR1 MGHRA, CDR2 YSYEKL. The source of the sample is a study of cytomegalovirus exposure and HLA in healthy donors. Although they were nominally healthy when sampled, donors likely had unrecorded immune exposures. Study-wide findings and caveats: An analysis that was carried out later associated 15,000 to 20,000 TCR beta sequences with HLA alleles at 0.05 false discovery rate. A later analysis found that most CMV-associated TCR beta chains appeared HLA-restricted. V- and J-gene trimming in TCR beta was tied to a missense DCLRE1C variant by an analysis performed later.

With 60 Vbeta and 13 Jbeta primers, the PCR was carried out. Sequenced by immunoSEQ multiplex PCR; TCRdb stores in-frame clones only, minus some. This repertoire shows more than 130,000 clones, 60% to 80% found once; its top ten account for about 5%. The sequence was collected from a male donor in good health and CMV-seronegative. The V and J genes are TRBV4-1 and TRBJ1-1; D may be TRBD1 (6 bases). Sequenced sample: PBMCs. In nucleotides, the CDR3 is TGCGCCAGCACTGCAGGAGGGGGGGGGAACACTGAAGCTTTCTTT. Its translation: CASTAGGGGNTEAFF.